Shown below are 26 T cell receptor beta chains from a single sample sequenced in a study of human T cells and chemical hapten exposure. Sample time point: patch test 2, 6 weeks after DPC sensitization. Treatment in this sample: therapeutic diphenylcyclopropenone sensitization with weekly scalp DPC. TCRdb independently ran MiXCR on the RACE reads; one entry per CDR3 protein. Of about 82,000 distinct CDR3 sequences in the sample, less than 8.5% are singletons; the top ten hold about 1.5%. Sequencing used whole blood, obtained in connection with sensitization to the hapten diphenylcyclopropenone (DPC). Receptors were obtained from a woman between 25 and 40 years old with alopecia areata. Some clones in this sample may be carry-over from other donors' samples.

This clonotype was picked up many times. This rearrangement joins TRBV6-6 to TRBJ1-1; 7 bases are a match to TRBD1. The CDR3 sequence is 15 residues long. Germline V gives CDR1 MNHNY, CDR2 SVGAGI (reference sequence). The J segment lost 4 bases and the V segment lost 2 bases, leaving 7 bases of the junction unmatched. CDR3 residues: CASSYVRGARTEAFF. DNA of the CDR3: TGTGCCAGCAGTTACGTCAGGGGGGCGCGCACTGAAGCTTTCTTT.

In regard to this clonotype: This may be a read error, as it is one base from a much larger clone. The rearrangement joins TRBV27 to TRBJ2-7; D possibly matches TRBD1 or TRBD2 (6 bases each). With 5 bases removed from V and 4 bases from J, the gap between germline ends came to 21 bases. The CDR3 runs 16 residues. The germline V gene has CDR1 MNHEY and CDR2 SMNVEV (reference sequence). As DNA, the CDR3 is TGTGCCAGCAGTCGCTCTCTAGTGGGGGGCTCATACGAGCAGTACTTC. This sequence encodes CASSRSLVGGSYEQYF.

This clonotype appeared a few times. The V and J genes are TRBV5-1 and TRBJ2-3; D remains unclear. The CDR3 sequence is 13 residues long. Germline CDR1 is SGHRS and CDR2 is YFSETQ. V dropped 2 bases and J dropped 6 bases, with 10 bases sitting between them. CDR3 coding DNA: TGCGCCAGCAGCTTTGGGATCTCCGATACGCAGTATTTT. Translation: CASSFGISDTQYF.

This sequence joins TRBV7-9 and TRBJ1-4; D gene ambiguous. V was trimmed by 3 bases and J by 10 bases, leaving 12 bases between them. CDR1 is SEHNR, CDR2 FQNEAQ, per germline (reference sequence). The CDR3 sequence is 13 residues long. The CDR3: CASSLEFEGKLFF. CDR3 sequence (DNA): TGTGCCAGCAGCTTGGAGTTCGAAGGAAAACTGTTTTTT.

This clonotype has just a few counts. The chain recombines TRBV3-1 with TRBJ2-3; D unresolved. Trimming took off 1 base at V and 1 base at J, with 6 bases between the two ends. This CDR3 is built from 14 residues. Per germline, CDR1 LGHDT and CDR2 YNNKEL (reference sequence). The CDR3 DNA reads TGTGCCAGCAGCCAAGTATGGGGCACAGATACGCAGTATTTT. Protein: CASSQVWGTDTQYF.

This clonotype was seen ten or more times. The chain uses TRBV7-3 and TRBJ2-1, with 11 bases aligning to TRBD2. The ends lost 1 base at V and 5 bases at J; junction bases unmatched: 10. CDR3 length: 18 residues. The V gene's germline CDR1 is SGHTA and CDR2 FQGTGA. The CDR3 is CASSLMGLAGGVDNEQFF. In nucleotides, the CDR3 is TGTGCCAGCAGCTTAATGGGGCTAGCGGGGGGCGTTGACAATGAGCAGTTCTTC.

This chain links TRBV27 with TRBJ1-6; perhaps TRBD1 as D (6 bases). The germline V gene encodes CDR1 MNHEY and CDR2 SMNVEV (reference sequence). The CDR3 has 18 residues. V lost 1 base to trimming and J lost 1 base, with 14 bases between them. CDR3 region: CASSLYGRGWSYNSPLHF. CDR3 bases: TGTGCCAGCAGTTTATATGGGAGGGGGTGGTCCTATAATTCACCCCTCCACTTT.

With respect to this clonotype: At one of its ends the junction is not consistent with the germline gene, which may arise from a read error. The rearrangement links TRBV7-2 to TRBJ1-6; D remains unclear. Germline-derived CDR1 and CDR2 are SGHTA and FQGNSA. This CDR3 is built from 15 residues. In nucleotides, the CDR3 is TGTGCCAGCAGCTTAATTGGGGTAGAGTGGTCACCCCTCAACTTT. The encoded protein is CASSLIGVEWSPLNF.

The V and J genes are TRBV27 and TRBJ2-2, with no clear D. Trimming pared 7 bases from V and 4 bases from J, leaving 13 bases between. Germline lookup yields CDR1 MNHEY and CDR2 SMNVEV (reference sequence). CDR3 length: 14 amino acids. CDR3 sequence: CASTASWTTGELFF. The CDR3 nucleotides are TGTGCCAGCACTGCCTCCTGGACCACCGGGGAGCTGTTTTTT.

This clonotype appeared many times. The rearrangement uses TRBV12-3 or TRBV12-4 and TRBJ1-4, with D tentatively TRBD1 (6 bases). CDR3 length equals 12 residues. V was clipped by 6 bases and J by 8 bases, with 10 bases between them. CDR3 sequence (DNA): TGTGCCAGCAGACAGGGTGGAGAAAAACTGTTTTTT. This sequence encodes CASRQGGEKLFF.

This clonotype came up many times. The rearrangement joins TRBV6-5 to TRBJ2-7; 8 bases align to TRBD1. V lost 9 bases to trimming and J lost 2 bases; unmatched junction nucleotides: 6. This CDR3 is 13 amino acids long. The germline V gene encodes CDR1 MNHEY and CDR2 SVGAGI. CDR3 protein: CASQRDRTYEQYF. CDR3 nucleotides: TGTGCCAGTCAAAGGGACAGGACCTACGAGCAGTACTTC.

The V and J genes are TRBV7-2 and TRBJ1-4; D remains unclear. CDR1 and CDR2 (germline): SGHTA, FQGNSA. CDR3 length: 12 amino acids. Deletions cut 3 bases from V and 7 bases from J, with 6 bases between. The CDR3 here is CASSFPSEKLFF. As DNA, the CDR3 is TGTGCCAGCAGCTTCCCGTCTGAAAAACTGTTTTTT. The full variable domain, in which reference TRBV7-2 and TRBJ1-4 provide the parts outside the CDR3, is GAGVSQSPSNKVTEKGKDVELRCDPISGHTALYWYRQSLGQGLEFLIYFQGNSAPDKSGLPSDRFSAERTGGSVSTLTIQRTQQEDSAVYLCASSFPSEKLFFGSGTQLSVL.

Ten or more counts support this clonotype. This chain joins TRBV29-1 and TRBJ1-1; TRBD1 is a possible D gene (5 bases). The germline V gene has CDR1 SQVTM and CDR2 ANQGSEA. V was shortened by 7 bases and J by 5 bases, with 17 bases between the two germline ends. The CDR3 loop spans 13 amino acids. This CDR3 reads CSAHGGGGTEAFF. CDR3 sequence (DNA): TGCAGCGCACATGGCGGGGGAGGAACTGAAGCTTTCTTT.

The genes are TRBV7-9 and TRBJ2-7; TRBD2 aligns across 12 bases. Germline assignment: CDR1 SEHNR and CDR2 FQNEAQ (reference sequence). V lost 5 bases, J lost 9 bases, and 11 bases stayed unmatched. This CDR3 comprises 15 residues. CDR3 protein: CASSPTLAGGPGQYF. The CDR3 DNA sequence: TGTGCCAGCAGCCCCACGCTAGCGGGGGGGCCCGGGCAGTACTTC. Full variable domain (outside the CDR3, taken from reference TRBV7-9 and TRBJ2-7): DTGVSQNPRHKITKRGQNVTFRCDPISEHNRLYWYRQTLGQGPEFLTYFQNEAQLEKSRLLSDRFSAERPKGSFSTLEIQRTEQGDSAMYLCASSPTLAGGPGQYFGPGTRLTVT.

In its sample, this clonotype was seen many times. CDR3 amino acids: CASTVNSPLHF. For the CDR3, the DNA is TGTGCCAGCACCGTAAATTCACCCCTCCACTTT. This chain uses TRBV2 with TRBJ1-6; D is undetermined. Germline values: CDR1 SNHLY, CDR2 FYNNEI. V was trimmed by 7 bases and J by 7 bases, leaving 5 bases between them. CDR3 length: 11 amino acids.

This clonotype occurred many times. Written as DNA, the CDR3 is TGCAGCGTAATGAACGACAGGGATGGCTACACCTTC. Its protein product is CSVMNDRDGYTF. This rearrangement joins TRBV29-1 to TRBJ1-2; 7 nucleotides match TRBD1. V lost 6 bases to trimming and J lost 6 bases; unmatched junction nucleotides: 7. The length of the CDR3 is 12 residues. CDR1 is SQVTM and CDR2 is ANQGSEA in the germline V gene.

This clonotype appeared a single time. This may stem from a read error, because a much larger clone lies one nucleotide away. V usage is TRBV7-6 and J usage is TRBJ1-1, with D maybe TRBD1 (6 bases). CDR3 length equals 15 residues. Trimming cost V 5 bases and J 1 base, with 14 bases left between them. The germline V gene encodes CDR1 SGHVS and CDR2 FNYEAQ. Here the CDR3 DNA reads TGTGCCAGCAGCCTAGGGTTAGGGGGGAACACTGAAGCTTTCTTT. Translation: CASSLGLGGNTEAFF.

This clonotype showed up many times. The rearrangement links TRBV9 to TRBJ1-1; possible D gene TRBD1, 5 bases. Germline CDR1 is SGDLS and CDR2 is YYNGEE. The V gene lost 0 bases and the J gene lost 6 bases, with 12 bases spanning the gap. The CDR3 is 14 amino acids. Written as DNA, the CDR3 is TGTGCCAGCAGCGTAGAGGGCAGGGACGCTGAAGCTTTCTTT. Amino acid sequence: CASSVEGRDAEAFF.

The V and J genes are TRBV12-3 or TRBV12-4 and TRBJ2-4; 9 positions agree with TRBD1. CDR3 length: 18 amino acids. V gave up 4 bases and J gave up 0 bases; unmatched junction bases: 10. The CDR3 loop reads CASSSTKTGGLAKNIQYF. CDR3 in DNA: TGTGCCAGCAGTTCAACCAAGACAGGGGGTCTAGCCAAAAACATTCAGTACTTC.

The V gene is TRBV5-4, the J gene TRBJ1-1, with TRBD1 matching over 9 bases. The ends lost 4 bases at V and 2 bases at J; junction bases unmatched: 9. CDR1 and CDR2 from the germline V gene are SGHNT and YYREEE (reference sequence). CDR3 length equals 16 residues. CDR3 in DNA: TGTGCCAGCAGCCCTGGAGGGACAGGGCCTAACACTGAAGCTTTCTTT. This encodes CASSPGGTGPNTEAFF.

At least ten counts were recorded for this clonotype. The gene calls are TRBV3-1 and TRBJ2-1; 13 bases are a match to TRBD2. The CDR3 is 17 amino acids. Trimming cost V 1 base and J 7 bases; bases outside gene matches: 7. Germline CDR1 is LGHDT and CDR2 is YNNKEL (reference sequence). The CDR3 is CASSQGGLAGVSNEQFF. CDR3 in DNA: TGTGCCAGCAGCCAAGGCGGACTAGCGGGGGTGTCTAATGAGCAGTTCTTC.

This clonotype occurred many times. V is TRBV9 and J is TRBJ2-3; D gene unclear. Germline V gene sequence: CDR1 SGDLS, CDR2 YYNGEE. V gave up 7 bases and J gave up 1 base, with 10 bases separating them. CDR3 length equals 13 residues. The CDR3 nucleotides are TGTGCCAGCGGAGATGGTCGCACAGATACGCAGTATTTT. This gives the protein CASGDGRTDTQYF.

This clonotype was detected a few times. Here the CDR3 reads CASSRGALLSGANVLTF. The DNA for the CDR3 is TGTGCCAGCAGTAGGGGGGCGCTCCTCTCTGGGGCCAACGTCCTGACTTTC. This chain links TRBV6-5 with TRBJ2-6; D possibly uses TRBD1 or TRBD2 (6 bases each). V lost 5 bases and J lost 0, with 14 bases in between. Germline CDR1 and CDR2: MNHEY and SVGAGI. The CDR3 is made up of 17 amino acids.

This clonotype was detected ten times or more. This rearrangement joins TRBV20-1 to TRBJ1-2; no definite D call. The germline V and J ends were trimmed by 1 base and 7 bases, with 19 bases remaining between them. The germline V gene encodes CDR1 DFQATT and CDR2 SNEGSKA (reference sequence). The CDR3 is 15 residues long. DNA for the CDR3: TGCAGTGCTAGAGTATCGGGCCAGAGCATAAGTGGCTACACCTTC. The encoded protein is CSARVSGQSISGYTF.

This clonotype came up many times. V and J are TRBV20-1 and TRBJ2-3; possible D gene TRBD2, 7 bases. The V gene lost 6 bases and the J gene lost 2 bases, with 45 bases spanning the gap. The CDR3 loop spans 24 amino acids. Germline V lookup: CDR1 DFQATT, CDR2 SNEGSKA (reference sequence). The CDR3 reads CSAPLARIGGASGDIILNTDTQYF. The DNA for the CDR3 is TGCAGTGCCCCTCTAGCAAGGATTGGGGGGGCATCAGGAGACATCATCTTGAACACAGATACGCAGTATTTT.

This clonotype came up a few times. V and J are TRBV7-2 and TRBJ1-6, with unresolved D. Trimming took off 5 bases at V and 6 bases at J, with 14 bases between the two ends. The length of the CDR3 is 15 residues. Germline V gene data show CDR1 as SGHTA and CDR2 as FQGNSA. For the CDR3, the DNA is TGTGCCAGCAGCCAATTAGGACTTCTTAATTCACCCCTCCACTTT. Translation gives CASSQLGLLNSPLHF.